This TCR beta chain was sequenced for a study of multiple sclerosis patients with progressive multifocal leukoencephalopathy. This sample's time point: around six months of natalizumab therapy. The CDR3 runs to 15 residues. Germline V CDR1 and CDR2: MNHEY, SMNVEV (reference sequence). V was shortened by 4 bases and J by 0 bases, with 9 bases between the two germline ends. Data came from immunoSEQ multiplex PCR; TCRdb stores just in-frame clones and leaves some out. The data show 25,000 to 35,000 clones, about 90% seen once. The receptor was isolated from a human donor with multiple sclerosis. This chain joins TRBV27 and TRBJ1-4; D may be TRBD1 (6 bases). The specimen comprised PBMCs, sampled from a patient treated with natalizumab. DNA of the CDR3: TGTGCCAGCAGTTCCGCAGGGGCAACTAATGAAAAACTGTTTTTT. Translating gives CASSSAGATNEKLFF.